Described below is a single T cell receptor (beta chain) sequence and its context. What it binds is not known. The record originates from a study of T cells in localized non-small cell lung cancer. Whole-study findings and limits: Density of T cells in blood, when higher, went with longer overall survival. The appearance of a median approximately 57 of the top 100 tumor clones was seen in adjacent lung. In uninvolved adjacent lung, T cell clonality reached its highest value, exceeding tumor.

Only in-frame clones appear in the TCRdb table, and some are missing; sequencing was by immunoSEQ multiplex PCR. The sample has fewer than 100,000 clones, 80% seen once; the top ten hold more than 9%. The origin of this receptor is a female donor older than 55 with stage I lung adenocarcinoma. The sequences come from peripheral blood, collected before any cancer treatment.

The CDR3 DNA sequence: TGTGCCAGCAGTGAAGCTATCGGGGGCGAAGATACGCAGTATTTT. It yields the protein CASSEAIGGEDTQYF. The chain joins TRBV6-1 to TRBJ2-3, with D perhaps being TRBD1 or TRBD2 (6 bases each). V lost 0 bases, J lost 5 bases, and 12 bases lay in between. The germline V gene has CDR1 MNHNS and CDR2 SASEGT. The CDR3 runs to 15 residues.